What follows are 10 T cell receptor beta chains derived from one specimen sequenced in a study of T-cell reconstitution after alpha-beta-depleted transplantation in children (dated by TCRdb to 2016 to 2017). The library was obtained by PCR. For sequencing, an Illumina HiSeq 2500 was employed. TCR library preparation used molecular barcoding, with unique molecular identifiers applied to normalize quantification of the TCRbeta repertoire. The public reads were reanalyzed by TCRdb: fastp trimming at Q25, MiXCR alignment, in-frame beta chains only. Identical CDR3 proteins give one entry, which carries the most common genes and DNA. Across this sample there are about 540,000 distinct CDR3 sequences, with around 20% seen only once. Over 3% of the sample comes from the top ten. The specimen comprised PBMCs from the stem cell graft donor, sampled from the stem cell graft. The receptors stem from a human donor who donated a stem cell graft to a child with acute lymphoblastic leukemia.

This clonotype was observed a handful of times. The chain recombines TRBV15 with TRBJ1-3; 10 bases map to TRBD1. From germline, CDR1 is LNHNV and CDR2 YYDKDF (reference sequence). This CDR3 has 15 amino acids. Trimming at V came to 5 bases and at J to 3 bases, leaving 4 bases not matched to a gene. The CDR3 protein is CATSLDRGLGNTIYF. The CDR3 nucleotides are TGTGCCACCAGCCTAGACAGGGGGCTTGGAAACACCATATATTTT.

The chain has TRBV6-5 and TRBJ2-7; tentative D call: TRBD1 (5 bases). The CDR3 runs 13 residues. Trimming pared 4 bases from V and 2 bases from J, leaving 9 bases between. CDR1 MNHEY and CDR2 SVGAGI come from the germline V gene. CDR3 sequence: CASSWTQTYEQYF. The CDR3 DNA sequence: TGTGCCAGCAGTTGGACACAAACCTACGAGCAGTACTTC.

This clonotype occurred a few times. The chain joins TRBV11-1 to TRBJ1-6; no firm D call. Trimming took off 3 bases at V and 0 bases at J, with 15 bases between the two ends. CDR1 SGHAT and CDR2 FQDESV come from the germline V gene (reference sequence). The CDR3 loop spans 18 amino acids. The CDR3 protein is CASSLSGRESSYNSPLHF. CDR3 nucleotide sequence: TGTGCCAGCAGCTTGTCTGGCCGCGAGAGCTCCTATAATTCACCCCTCCACTTT.

The chain is built from TRBV7-3 and TRBJ2-1, with D unresolved. This CDR3 spans 15 amino acids. Looked up from germline, CDR1 is SGHTA and CDR2 is FQGTGA. The ends were cut back, 2 bases at V and 7 bases at J, with 15 bases in the middle. DNA for the CDR3: TGTGCCAGCAGCTTAGGTAGCTTGGAGCCAAATGAGCAGTTCTTC. It yields the protein CASSLGSLEPNEQFF. Full variable domain (missing parts from reference TRBV7-3 and TRBJ2-1): GAGVSQTPSNKVTEKGKYVELRCDPISGHTALYWYRQSLGQGPEFLIYFQGTGAADDSGLPNDRFFAVRPEGSVSTLKIQRTERGDSAVYLCASSLGSLEPNEQFFGPGTRLTVL.

This clonotype was seen many times. The chain employs TRBV7-8 and TRBJ1-1; 8 bases fit TRBD1. Germline V gene sequence: CDR1 SGHVS, CDR2 FQNEAQ. This CDR3 contains 15 residues. The trim removed 5 bases at V and 6 bases at J, leaving 11 bases unmatched. The CDR3: CASSPNLDRVAEAFF. The CDR3 DNA is TGTGCCAGCAGCCCAAACCTGGACAGGGTCGCTGAAGCTTTCTTT.

The chain has TRBV12-3 or TRBV12-4 and TRBJ1-2, with D unresolved. Deletions cut 2 bases from V and 4 bases from J, with 14 bases between. This CDR3 has 15 amino acids. CDR3 region: CASSLRPPAVYGYTF. The CDR3 DNA follows: TGTGCCAGCAGTTTACGTCCCCCAGCCGTCTATGGCTACACCTTC.

This clonotype has a handful of counts. The rearrangement links TRBV20-1 to TRBJ2-1; 7 bases line up with TRBD1. Germline V gene lookup returns CDR1 DFQATT and CDR2 SNEGSKA (reference sequence). CDR3 length: 14 residues. The V and J ends lost 5 bases and 0 bases, in that order; junction bases with no gene match: 4. The CDR3: CSAPWTGSYNEQFF. Written as DNA, the CDR3 is TGCAGTGCTCCGTGGACAGGCTCCTACAATGAGCAGTTCTTC.

The J gene is TRBJ2-7, the V gene TRBV29-1; D perhaps matches TRBD1 (5 bases). The CDR3 runs 15 residues. The germline CDR1 and CDR2 sequences are SQVTM and ANQGSEA. Trimming took off 0 bases at V and 2 bases at J, with 14 bases between the two ends. This CDR3 reads CSVEDRGHRPYEQYF. The CDR3 bases are TGCAGCGTTGAAGATCGAGGACACCGCCCCTACGAGCAGTACTTC.

This clonotype was recorded a few times. The CDR3 bases are TGCAGCGTACTTCCGGGACAGGGGAAAAACACTGAAGCTTTCTTT. Protein sequence: CSVLPGQGKNTEAFF. The gene calls are TRBV29-1 and TRBJ1-1; 10 bases line up with TRBD1. The CDR3 is 15 residues long. J gave up 2 bases and V 6 bases, and 9 bases lay outside the gene matches. CDR1 SQVTM and CDR2 ANQGSEA come from the germline V gene.

This clonotype appeared a few times. The chain is built from TRBV7-9 and TRBJ2-2; TRBD2 is a possible D gene (5 bases). The CDR3 contains 14 residues. Per germline, CDR1 SEHNR and CDR2 FQNEAQ (reference sequence). Trimming cost V 1 base and J 5 bases, with 8 bases left between them. The CDR3 reads CASSLVRDTGELFF. CDR3 coding DNA: TGTGCCAGCAGCTTAGTTCGGGATACCGGGGAGCTGTTTTTT.